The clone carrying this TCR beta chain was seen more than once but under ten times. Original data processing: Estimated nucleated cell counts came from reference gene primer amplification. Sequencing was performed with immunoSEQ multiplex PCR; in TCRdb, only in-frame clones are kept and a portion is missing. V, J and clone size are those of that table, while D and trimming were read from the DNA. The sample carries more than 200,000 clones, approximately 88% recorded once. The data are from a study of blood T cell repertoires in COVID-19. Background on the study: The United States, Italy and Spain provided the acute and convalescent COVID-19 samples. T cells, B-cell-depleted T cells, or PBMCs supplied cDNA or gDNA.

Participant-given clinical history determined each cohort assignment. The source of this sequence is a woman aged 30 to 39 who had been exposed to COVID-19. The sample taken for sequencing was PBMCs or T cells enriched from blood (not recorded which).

The DNA for the CDR3 is TGTGCCAGCGGACGTCCGTTGGACACCAACACCGGGGAGCTGTTTTTT. It encodes CASGRPLDTNTGELFF. This rearrangement joins TRBV7-6 to TRBJ2-2; a weak D match, TRBD1 (5 bases). Deletions cut 8 bases from V and 2 bases from J, with 18 bases between. From germline, CDR1 is SGHVS and CDR2 FNYEAQ. The CDR3 length is 16 residues.